The next 16 T cell receptor beta chains were all read from a single sample in a study of T cells in Graves' hyperthyroidism and ophthalmopathy. Template material for amplifying TCR beta CDR3 regions consisted of RNA transcripts. The HTBI primer set drove a first-round RT-PCR of the TCR CDR3. TCRdb re-called the multiplex PCR reads with MiXCR, one entry per CDR3 protein. The sample lists around 350,000 distinct CDR3 sequences; about 18% were seen once. Material for sequencing was blood. Source of these receptors: a woman aged 18-35 years with Graves' hyperthyroidism.

Many counts were recorded for this clonotype. The chain combines TRBV24-1 with TRBJ2-5; the match to TRBD1 covers 7 bases. Looked up from germline, CDR1 is KGHDR and CDR2 is SFDVKD. This CDR3 is 13 amino acids long. With 12 bases clipped from V and 5 bases from J, the junction kept 11 bases outside the gene matches. CDR3 sequence: CAPEPDRAETQYF. The CDR3 nucleotides are TGTGCCCCCGAGCCCGACAGGGCTGAGACCCAGTACTTC.

This clonotype occurred many times. V and J are TRBV24-1 and TRBJ2-7, with D perhaps assigned TRBD1 or TRBD2 (5 bases each). CDR3 length equals 13 residues. Germline-derived CDR1 and CDR2 are KGHDR and SFDVKD. Trimming took 3 bases from V and 6 from J, leaving 11 bases between them. The DNA of the CDR3 is TGTGCCACCAGTGATCCCACGGGGCGCGAGCAGTACTTC. This gives the protein CATSDPTGREQYF.

This chain connects TRBV20-1 to TRBJ1-5, with D possibly matching TRBD1 (5 bases). The CDR3 length is 16 residues. Germline V gene data show CDR1 as DFQATT and CDR2 as SNEGSKA (reference sequence). CDR3 DNA sequence: TGCAGCGCAAGTACCTATGGGGCCCCTAGCAATCAGCCCCAGCATTTT. Translating it yields CSASTYGAPSNQPQHF.

This clonotype occurred many times. J is TRBJ1-5 and V is TRBV6-1; D is ambiguous. V was trimmed by 3 bases and J by 4 bases, leaving 10 bases between them. The CDR3 has 14 amino acids. Germline V lookup: CDR1 MNHNS, CDR2 SASEGT. The CDR3 sequence is CASSELKWNQPQHF. As DNA, the CDR3 is TGTGCCAGCAGTGAGTTAAAATGGAATCAGCCCCAGCATTTT.

This clonotype has a count of ten or more. For the CDR3, the DNA is TGCGCCAGCAGCTTGGGGGGTCACGGCAATCAGCCCCAGCATTTT. Translation gives CASSLGGHGNQPQHF. The V gene is TRBV5-1, the J gene TRBJ1-5; D call uncertain. The CDR3 has 15 amino acids. Trimming cost V 0 bases and J 2 bases, with 9 bases left between them. Per the germline V gene, CDR1 is SGHRS and CDR2 is YFSETQ.

The genes are TRBV6-1 and TRBJ1-2; TRBD1 matches at 8 bases. The CDR3 sequence is 17 residues long. J was trimmed by 5 bases and V by 1 base; bases with no gene match: 12. CDR1 MNHNS and CDR2 SASEGT come from the germline V gene. The CDR3 coding sequence is TGTGCCAGCAGTGAAGTAGTCGGACAGGGAAGTTCTTATGGCTACACCTTC. Protein product: CASSEVVGQGSSYGYTF.

This clonotype was picked up many times. V and J are TRBV29-1 and TRBJ2-2; D is perhaps TRBD1 or TRBD2 (5 bases each). The CDR3 spans 13 residues. V lost 6 bases and J lost 0, with 8 bases in between. Germline CDR1 is SQVTM and CDR2 is ANQGSEA. The CDR3 reads CSVGAPNTGELFF. Here the CDR3 DNA reads TGCAGCGTCGGGGCCCCGAACACCGGGGAGCTGTTTTTT.

This clonotype was counted at least ten times. The V gene is TRBV2, the J gene TRBJ1-2; D is ambiguous. Per germline, CDR1 SNHLY and CDR2 FYNNEI. This CDR3 has 12 residues. V dropped 10 bases and J dropped 7 bases, with 16 bases sitting between them. CDR3 sequence: CATGLAGSGYTF. For the CDR3, the DNA is TGTGCCACCGGTCTAGCAGGATCTGGCTACACCTTC.

The chain employs TRBV18 and TRBJ1-1; 8 bases map to TRBD1. Germline V CDR1 and CDR2: KGHSH, LQKENI. V dropped 2 bases and J dropped 0; count of bases not matched to a gene: 5. The CDR3 has 16 amino acids. CDR3: CASSPTGGPMNTEAFF. The CDR3 DNA follows: TGTGCCAGCTCACCAACAGGGGGGCCGATGAACACTGAAGCTTTCTTT.

This clonotype was found many times. The rearrangement joins TRBV20-1 to TRBJ1-5; TRBD1 might be the D (5 bases). The CDR3 is made up of 14 amino acids. From germline, CDR1 is DFQATT and CDR2 SNEGSKA (reference sequence). V was shortened by 5 bases and J by 6 bases, with 17 bases between the two germline ends. The CDR3 DNA sequence: TGCAGTGCTCCTGGAGGCAGGGAAAGTCAGCCCCAGCATTTT. This gives the protein CSAPGGRESQPQHF.

The chain recombines TRBV7-9 with TRBJ2-2, with D possibly being TRBD2 (5 bases). Between the trimmed V and J ends, which lost 3 bases and 2 bases, there was a span of 7 bases. This CDR3 region has 14 residues. Germline V gene sequence: CDR1 SEHNR, CDR2 FQNEAQ (reference sequence). CDR3 DNA sequence: TGTGCCAGCAGCTTGGAGGTCAACACCGGGGAGCTGTTTTTT. Protein product: CASSLEVNTGELFF.

This clonotype was counted ten times or more. One end of the junction varies from germline; a read error may be responsible. The chain employs TRBV12-3 or TRBV12-4 and TRBJ1-2; 8 bases fit TRBD1. The CDR3 is made up of 11 amino acids. The CDR3 coding sequence is TGTGCCAGCAGTTCCCGGACAGGGCTCACATTC. It translates to CASSSRTGLTF.

In this sample, this clonotype turned up many times. The V and J genes are TRBV6-5 and TRBJ2-5, with D possibly matching TRBD2 (6 bases). The CDR3 extends over 15 amino acids. Germline CDR1 reads MNHEY; CDR2 reads SVGAGI. V dropped 0 bases and J dropped 6 bases, with 14 bases sitting between them. CDR3 loop: CASSYSSSGVQTQYF. CDR3 bases: TGTGCCAGCAGTTACTCCAGTTCGGGGGTACAGACCCAGTACTTC.

This clonotype was seen many times. The chain uses TRBV11-2 and TRBJ1-1; D is unresolved. Germline CDR1 SGHAT, CDR2 FQNNGV. This CDR3 comprises 15 residues. V lost 2 bases and J 6 bases, leaving 16 bases between the germline ends. This CDR3 reads CASSLMVGGIAEAFF. The CDR3 nucleotides read TGTGCCAGCAGCTTAATGGTCGGTGGGATCGCTGAAGCTTTCTTT.

This clonotype was seen many times. The chain recombines TRBV6-1 with TRBJ1-1, with TRBD1 matching 7 bases. The length of the CDR3 is 14 residues. Germline V lookup: CDR1 MNHNS, CDR2 SASEGT. Trimming removed 7 bases from V and 0 bases from J; junction bases left unmatched: 5. In DNA form, the CDR3 reads TGTGCCAGCAAACGGACAGGAATGAACACTGAAGCTTTCTTT. Translating it yields CASKRTGMNTEAFF.

The genes are TRBV15 and TRBJ2-7, with D possibly being TRBD2 (6 bases). The CDR3 has 14 residues. Germline assignment: CDR1 LNHNV and CDR2 YYDKDF (reference sequence). Trimming removed 2 bases at V and 5 bases at J, with 13 bases between. CDR3 region: CATSRPGSSHEQYF. In DNA, the CDR3 is TGTGCCACCAGCAGACCCGGGAGCAGCCACGAGCAGTACTTC.